A selection of T cell receptor beta chains follows, all from one sample in a study of tumor-infiltrating lymphocytes in primary liver carcinoma. One entry per CDR3 protein results from TCRdb running MiXCR on the multiplex PCR reads. Among 250,000 to 350,000 distinct CDR3 sequences listed, about 50% were seen once. Sequenced input: peripheral blood. These receptors all come from a woman under 40 with primary liver carcinoma and hepatitis B virus infection. CDR3s include the opening cysteine and the closing phenylalanine or tryptophan. Each record gives: J gene, D gene, clone size, V gene, CDR3 DNA, CDR3 protein. D genes are given only for firm matches. Rows may omit the clone size; those that give it use once, few, many or a size class.

J gene: TRBJ2-1
D gene: TRBD2
clone size: .
V gene: TRBV7-9
CDR3 DNA: TGTGCCAGCAGCCCCGAACTAGCGGGAGACGTTTACAATGAGCAGTTCTTC
CDR3 protein: CASSPELAGDVYNEQFF

J gene: TRBJ1-1
D gene: .
clone size: .
V gene: TRBV5-1
CDR3 DNA: TGCGCCAGCACCCAAGGGGCACCGAACACTGAAGCTTTCTTT
CDR3 protein: CASTQGAPNTEAFF

J gene: TRBJ2-7
D gene: .
clone size: few
V gene: TRBV4-2
CDR3 DNA: TGTGCCAGCAGCGCACGGGCCCGGGGAGAATCCCTCGAGCAGTACTTC
CDR3 protein: CASSARARGESLEQYF

J gene: TRBJ2-1
D gene: .
clone size: once
V gene: TRBV28
CDR3 DNA: TGTGCCAGCAAGCTAACGGGAGTTAATGAGCAGTTCTTC
CDR3 protein: CASKLTGVNEQFF

J gene: TRBJ1-6
D gene: .
clone size: .
V gene: TRBV15
CDR3 DNA: TGTGCCACCAGCTCGCGGACCAATTCACCCCTCCACTTT
CDR3 protein: CATSSRTNSPLHF

J gene: TRBJ1-2
D gene: .
clone size: few
V gene: TRBV12-3/TRBV12-4
CDR3 DNA: TGTGCCAGCAGTACCCAGACAGACAGAAACTATGGCTACACCTTC
CDR3 protein: CASSTQTDRNYGYTF

J gene: TRBJ2-1
D gene: .
clone size: .
V gene: TRBV6-6
CDR3 DNA: TGTGCCAGCAGGGAACGAGAACTCACCAATGAGCAGTTCTTC
CDR3 protein: CASRERELTNEQFF

J gene: TRBJ2-1
D gene: TRBD2
clone size: .
V gene: TRBV29-1
CDR3 DNA: TGCAGCGTTGATACTAGCGGGGGAAGCTCCTACATTGAGCAGTTCTTC
CDR3 protein: CSVDTSGGSSYIEQFF

J gene: TRBJ2-7
D gene: .
clone size: .
V gene: TRBV5-6
CDR3 DNA: TGTGCCAGCAGCCTGAGGGGGGGCTGGGACGAGCAGTACTTC
CDR3 protein: CASSLRGGWDEQYF

J gene: TRBJ2-6
D gene: .
clone size: many
V gene: TRBV6-5
CDR3 DNA: TGTGCCAGCAGTTACTCGGGGGCCTCTGGGGCCAACGTCCTGACTTTC
CDR3 protein: CASSYSGASGANVLTF

J gene: TRBJ2-1
D gene: .
clone size: many
V gene: TRBV11-2
CDR3 DNA: TGTGCCAGCAGAGGAGGGGGGGCCTACAATGAGCAGTTCTTC
CDR3 protein: CASRGGGAYNEQFF

J gene: TRBJ2-3
D gene: TRBD2
clone size: .
V gene: TRBV5-6
CDR3 DNA: TGTGCCAGCAGCTTCAGTAGCGGGATCAGCAGAGATACGCAGTATTTT
CDR3 protein: CASSFSSGISRDTQYF

J gene: TRBJ1-1
D gene: .
clone size: .
V gene: TRBV12-3/TRBV12-4
CDR3 DNA: TGTGCCAGCAGTGTTCTTGGACAGAACACTGAAGTTTTCTTT
CDR3 protein: CASSVLGQNTEVFF

J gene: TRBJ2-5
D gene: .
clone size: once
V gene: TRBV6-2/TRBV6-3
CDR3 DNA: TGTGCCAGCTCCCCGATAGAAGAGACCCAGCACTTC
CDR3 protein: CASSPIEETQHF

J gene: TRBJ1-5
D gene: .
clone size: few
V gene: TRBV12-3/TRBV12-4
CDR3 DNA: TGTGCCAGCAGTTTAGATTACCAGGGGCATCAGCCCCAGCATTTT
CDR3 protein: CASSLDYQGHQPQHF

J gene: TRBJ2-7
D gene: TRBD1
clone size: few
V gene: TRBV6-5
CDR3 DNA: TGTGCCAGCAGTTACTCGATACAGGGGGCAACCTACGAGCAGTACTTC
CDR3 protein: CASSYSIQGATYEQYF

J gene: TRBJ2-2
D gene: .
clone size: .
V gene: TRBV20-1
CDR3 DNA: TGCAGTGCTAGAGATCTTGGAAAGACGGCGGGCGGGGAGCTGTTTTTT
CDR3 protein: CSARDLGKTAGGELFF

J gene: TRBJ1-5
D gene: .
clone size: few
V gene: TRBV6-2/TRBV6-3
CDR3 DNA: TGTGCCAGCAGTTACAATCCTTATAGCAACCAGCCCCAGCATTTT
CDR3 protein: CASSYNPYSNQPQHF

J gene: TRBJ2-1
D gene: .
clone size: few
V gene: TRBV7-9
CDR3 DNA: TGTGCCAGCAGCTTAAAGTCAGACAATGAGCAGTTCTTC
CDR3 protein: CASSLKSDNEQFF

J gene: TRBJ1-2
D gene: TRBD1
clone size: .
V gene: TRBV14
CDR3 DNA: TGTGCCAGCAGCCTGACAGGGAATAGAGGCTACACCTTC
CDR3 protein: CASSLTGNRGYTF

J gene: TRBJ1-1
D gene: .
clone size: few
V gene: TRBV10-2
CDR3 DNA: TGCGCCAGCAGTGAAGAAGGTTACACTGAAGCTTTCTTT
CDR3 protein: CASSEEGYTEAFF

J gene: TRBJ2-7
D gene: .
clone size: .
V gene: TRBV28
CDR3 DNA: TGTGCCAGCAGTTTATCGCATCTCCTACAGGGGAGGACCGAGCAGTACTTC
CDR3 protein: CASSLSHLLQGRTEQYF

J gene: TRBJ2-1
D gene: TRBD2
clone size: .
V gene: TRBV2
CDR3 DNA: TGTGCCAGCAGCTCGCCTTGGCGGGAGGGCCGAGAGCAGTTCTTC
CDR3 protein: CASSSPWREGREQFF

J gene: TRBJ1-5
D gene: .
clone size: many
V gene: TRBV6-6
CDR3 DNA: TGTGCCAGCAGTTACTCGACGGGGTTGAGCAATCAGCCCCAGCATTTT
CDR3 protein: CASSYSTGLSNQPQHF

J gene: TRBJ1-3
D gene: .
clone size: .
V gene: TRBV6-5
CDR3 DNA: TGTGCCAGCAAACTTGGGGACCTTGCGGGAAACACCATATATTTT
CDR3 protein: CASKLGDLAGNTIYF

J gene: TRBJ2-3
D gene: .
clone size: .
V gene: TRBV6-5
CDR3 DNA: TGTGCCAGCAGGAGCAGGAGTCAGGCAGATACGCAGTATTTT
CDR3 protein: CASRSRSQADTQYF

J gene: TRBJ2-5
D gene: .
clone size: .
V gene: TRBV7-9
CDR3 DNA: TGTGCCAGCAGCTCAACGGGACGACGTTTAGAGACCCAGTACTTC
CDR3 protein: CASSSTGRRLETQYF

J gene: TRBJ1-5
D gene: .
clone size: .
V gene: TRBV6-2/TRBV6-3
CDR3 DNA: TGTGCCAGCAGTTACTCCTCCCACTGGCTCAATCAGCCCCAGCATTTT
CDR3 protein: CASSYSSHWLNQPQHF

J gene: TRBJ2-1
D gene: TRBD2
clone size: .
V gene: TRBV11-2
CDR3 DNA: TGTGCCAGCAGCTTACTACTAGAGGGACTATACAATGATCAGTTCTTC
CDR3 protein: CASSLLLEGLYNDQFF

J gene: TRBJ2-7
D gene: .
clone size: .
V gene: TRBV7-9
CDR3 DNA: TGTGCCAGCAGCTTATCCCAGGGGGGTGGCTACGAGCAGTACTTC
CDR3 protein: CASSLSQGGGYEQYF

J gene: TRBJ1-5
D gene: .
clone size: .
V gene: TRBV29-1
CDR3 DNA: TGCAGCGTTAAGGGACAAGGGAATCGGCCCCACCATTTT
CDR3 protein: CSVKGQGNRPHHF

J gene: TRBJ2-2
D gene: .
clone size: .
V gene: TRBV30
CDR3 DNA: TGTGCCTGGAGGGCTCGGAAGCGGGACAGTACCGGGGAGCTGTCTTTT
CDR3 protein: CAWRARKRDSTGELSF

J gene: TRBJ2-1
D gene: TRBD2
clone size: .
V gene: TRBV5-1
CDR3 DNA: TGCGCCAGCAGCTCTCGAATTGGGACTACCCACTCCTACAATGAGCAGTTCTTC
CDR3 protein: CASSSRIGTTHSYNEQFF

J gene: TRBJ2-1
D gene: TRBD2
clone size: .
V gene: TRBV5-1
CDR3 DNA: TGCGCCAGCAGCCTGACCCCATTGGCGAGGGGACTAGCAGAGCAGTTCTTC
CDR3 protein: CASSLTPLARGLAEQFF

J gene: TRBJ2-7
D gene: .
clone size: .
V gene: TRBV30
CDR3 DNA: TGTGCCTGGAGTCCACAGGGGAGGGACGGGAAGTACTTC
CDR3 protein: CAWSPQGRDGKYF

J gene: TRBJ2-2
D gene: .
clone size: .
V gene: TRBV5-4
CDR3 DNA: TGTGCCAGCAGCTCCGTAGCGGACCTATACACCGGGGAGCTGTTTTTT
CDR3 protein: CASSSVADLYTGELFF

J gene: TRBJ2-5
D gene: .
clone size: .
V gene: TRBV12-3/TRBV12-4
CDR3 DNA: TGTGCCTGCAGTTTTAGAAGCTGGAGGGAGACCCAGTATTTC
CDR3 protein: CACSFRSWRETQYF

J gene: TRBJ1-1
D gene: .
clone size: many
V gene: TRBV6-5
CDR3 DNA: TGTGCCAGCAGTTACTCGCTCTACACTGAAGCTTTCTTT
CDR3 protein: CASSYSLYTEAFF

J gene: TRBJ1-2
D gene: .
clone size: .
V gene: TRBV5-1
CDR3 DNA: TGCGCCAGCAGCTTGGAGGATCGGGGCTACACCTTC
CDR3 protein: CASSLEDRGYTF

J gene: TRBJ2-5
D gene: .
clone size: .
V gene: TRBV12-3/TRBV12-4
CDR3 DNA: TGTGCCAGCTGCAGCGACCCCGGGAGCGAAGAGACCCAGTACTTC
CDR3 protein: CASCSDPGSEETQYF

J gene: TRBJ2-7
D gene: .
clone size: .
V gene: TRBV11-2
CDR3 DNA: TGCGCCAGCAGCTTAGATCCCGGGGGCCACGAGCAGTACTTC
CDR3 protein: CASSLDPGGHEQYF

J gene: TRBJ2-3
D gene: TRBD2
clone size: .
V gene: TRBV7-8
CDR3 DNA: TGTGCCAGCAACTTAATGGGACTAGCAGGTTTGGATACGCAGTATTTT
CDR3 protein: CASNLMGLAGLDTQYF

J gene: TRBJ2-2
D gene: TRBD2
clone size: .
V gene: TRBV4-1
CDR3 DNA: TGCGCCATTAGCCAAGACGGGAGGTCAGGCGGGGAGCTGTTTTTT
CDR3 protein: CAISQDGRSGGELFF

J gene: TRBJ1-3
D gene: TRBD1
clone size: .
V gene: TRBV4-1
CDR3 DNA: TGCGCCAGCAGCCAAGCTCCTCCCCTCTATGGACAGGCTGGAAACACCATATATTTT
CDR3 protein: CASSQAPPLYGQAGNTIYF